There are many counts of the clone carrying this T cell receptor beta chain. This sample was taken from a study of T-cell reconstitution after alpha-beta-depleted transplantation in children. TCRbeta library preparation incorporated unique molecular identifiers. TCRdb processed the PCR reads anew with MiXCR; each CDR3 protein has one entry. Here the sample spans around 240,000 distinct CDR3 sequences, 8.2% being singletons. This CDR3 comprises 11 residues. Between the trimmed V and J ends, which lost 3 bases and 14 bases, there was a span of 10 bases. V is TRBV12-3 or TRBV12-4 and J is TRBJ2-2; a weak D match, TRBD1 (5 bases). This clonotype originated in a male patient younger than 18 who had a stem cell transplant for acute lymphoblastic leukemia, so the T cells may come from the graft donor. The specimen comprised PBMCs, mostly from graft donor cells, sampled 180 days after TCRalphabeta/CD19-depleted stem cell transplant. The CDR3 sequence: CASSFVQGLFF. The DNA of the CDR3 is TGTGCCAGCAGTTTTGTCCAGGGCCTGTTTTTT.